The rows below give T cell receptor beta chains drawn from one sample of a study of blood T cell repertoires in COVID-19. Using immunoSEQ multiplex PCR, the repertoire was profiled, and TCRdb retains in-frame clones only, with some absent. This table holds some 150,000 clones, 70% to 90% found once. Sequencing was carried out using peripheral blood. All receptors come from a human donor with acute or convalescent COVID-19. The donor label of this sample is uncertain. The CDR3 runs from the conserved cysteine through the conserved F or W. Fields, in order: J gene, V gene, clone size, D gene, CDR3 DNA, CDR3 protein. The D gene is left open where the match is weak. Clone size is stated in some rows and not others, as once, few, many or a class when expanded.

j_call: TRBJ2-3; v_call: TRBV7-3; clone_size: once; d_call: TRBD1; cdr3_nt: TGTGCCAGCAGCTTACCCTGGACAGGGCGGACAGATACGCAGTATTTT; cdr3_aa: CASSLPWTGRTDTQYF
j_call: TRBJ1-1; v_call: TRBV7-9; clone_size: NA; d_call: NA; cdr3_nt: TGTGCCAGCAGCTTACTCGGGGGGTTGGGATTCAACACTGAAGCTTTCTTT; cdr3_aa: CASSLLGGLGFNTEAFF
j_call: TRBJ2-1; v_call: TRBV9; clone_size: NA; d_call: TRBD2; cdr3_nt: TGTGCCAGCAGCCCGGGGGGTAGTTTCAATGAGCAGTTCTTC; cdr3_aa: CASSPGGSFNEQFF
j_call: TRBJ2-6; v_call: TRBV6-6; clone_size: NA; d_call: TRBD1; cdr3_nt: TGTGCCAGCAGTCCGGTACAGGGGGCGGTGTCTGGGGCCAACGTCCTGACTTTC; cdr3_aa: CASSPVQGAVSGANVLTF
j_call: TRBJ1-1; v_call: TRBV6-2/TRBV6-3; clone_size: NA; d_call: TRBD1; cdr3_nt: TGTGCCAGCAGTTCGGACAGGGCCCCTGGTGACACTGAAGCTTTCTTT; cdr3_aa: CASSSDRAPGDTEAFF
j_call: TRBJ1-3; v_call: TRBV13; clone_size: NA; d_call: NA; cdr3_nt: TGTGCCAGCAGCTCCTTAACGGGGAAGGCGGGAAACACCATATATTTT; cdr3_aa: CASSSLTGKAGNTIYF
j_call: TRBJ2-1; v_call: TRBV7-2; clone_size: NA; d_call: TRBD1; cdr3_nt: TGTGCCAGCAGCTTCGACAGGGGGTGGAATGAGCAGTTCTTC; cdr3_aa: CASSFDRGWNEQFF
j_call: TRBJ2-7; v_call: TRBV28; clone_size: NA; d_call: NA; cdr3_nt: TGTGCCAGCAGTTTATTCCAGGTTGGACGGACTGCCTACGAGCAGTACTTC; cdr3_aa: CASSLFQVGRTAYEQYF
j_call: TRBJ2-1; v_call: TRBV15; clone_size: NA; d_call: NA; cdr3_nt: TGTGCCACCAGCAGAGGCGGGACCATCAATGAGCAGTTCTTC; cdr3_aa: CATSRGGTINEQFF
j_call: TRBJ2-1; v_call: TRBV19; clone_size: NA; d_call: TRBD2; cdr3_nt: TGTGCCAGTAGGCTAGCGGGTGGCGGAAATGAGCAGTTCTTC; cdr3_aa: CASRLAGGGNEQFF
j_call: TRBJ1-4; v_call: TRBV28; clone_size: NA; d_call: NA; cdr3_nt: TGTGCCAGCAGTCGCCCGGAGGGGGGGAAACTGTTTTTT; cdr3_aa: CASSRPEGGKLFF
j_call: TRBJ1-4; v_call: TRBV4-1; clone_size: once; d_call: TRBD1; cdr3_nt: TGCGCCAGCAGCCAAGGTCCGGGACAGAAAAAACTGTTTTTT; cdr3_aa: CASSQGPGQKKLFF
j_call: TRBJ2-1; v_call: TRBV4-1; clone_size: once; d_call: TRBD1; cdr3_nt: TGCGCCAGCAGCCAAGGGTGGACAGGGTTCGGTGAGCAGTTCTTC; cdr3_aa: CASSQGWTGFGEQFF
j_call: TRBJ2-2; v_call: TRBV7-2; clone_size: NA; d_call: NA; cdr3_nt: TGTGCCAGCAGCTTAGTCTCGAGGGGGACCGGGGAGCTGTTTTTT; cdr3_aa: CASSLVSRGTGELFF
j_call: TRBJ1-3; v_call: TRBV5-6; clone_size: few; d_call: NA; cdr3_nt: TGTGCCAGCAGCTTGCTAGGGGAAACTGGAAACACCATATATTTT; cdr3_aa: CASSLLGETGNTIYF
j_call: TRBJ1-1; v_call: TRBV7-9; clone_size: once; d_call: NA; cdr3_nt: TGTGCCAGCAGCAAAGGAGCTCGAGGTGGCACTGAAGCTTTCTTT; cdr3_aa: CASSKGARGGTEAFF
j_call: TRBJ2-7; v_call: TRBV4-3; clone_size: NA; d_call: TRBD1; cdr3_nt: TGCGCCAGCAGCCAAGGCCTCCGGGACAGTACCTACGAGCAGTACTTC; cdr3_aa: CASSQGLRDSTYEQYF
j_call: TRBJ1-2; v_call: TRBV7-9; clone_size: NA; d_call: TRBD1; cdr3_nt: TGTGCCAGCAGGGCCGACAGGGCCCCCTATGGCTACACCTTC; cdr3_aa: CASRADRAPYGYTF
j_call: TRBJ1-1; v_call: TRBV6-5; clone_size: NA; d_call: NA; cdr3_nt: TGTGCCAGCAGTTCAGGGGAGAAGACTGAAGCTTTCTTT; cdr3_aa: CASSSGEKTEAFF
j_call: TRBJ1-5; v_call: TRBV19; clone_size: NA; d_call: TRBD1; cdr3_nt: TGTGCCAGTAGCACCGGGACAGGGGGTCAGCCCCAGCATTTT; cdr3_aa: CASSTGTGGQPQHF
j_call: TRBJ1-1; v_call: TRBV10-3; clone_size: NA; d_call: NA; cdr3_nt: TGTGCCATCAGTCCACGGGGGGTGAACACTGAAGCTTTCTTT; cdr3_aa: CAISPRGVNTEAFF
j_call: TRBJ2-2; v_call: TRBV6-2/TRBV6-3; clone_size: NA; d_call: NA; cdr3_nt: TGTGCCAGCAGTGCAACAGGTACCGGGGAGCTGTTTTTT; cdr3_aa: CASSATGTGELFF
j_call: TRBJ2-5; v_call: TRBV2; clone_size: NA; d_call: NA; cdr3_nt: TGTGCCAGCAGTGAAGGTTTCGGAGTGGGACTCCGCCTGGAGACCCAGTACTTC; cdr3_aa: CASSEGFGVGLRLETQYF
j_call: TRBJ2-2; v_call: TRBV5-1; clone_size: few; d_call: NA; cdr3_nt: TGCGCCAGCAGCTTGTTGTGGCCGGGGGAGCTGTTTTTT; cdr3_aa: CASSLLWPGELFF
j_call: TRBJ1-2; v_call: TRBV12-3/TRBV12-4; clone_size: NA; d_call: TRBD1; cdr3_nt: TGTGCCAGCAGCCGTACAGGGGGGTATGGCTACACCTTC; cdr3_aa: CASSRTGGYGYTF
j_call: TRBJ1-5; v_call: TRBV5-6; clone_size: NA; d_call: TRBD1; cdr3_nt: TGTGCCAGCAGCCCCAGGGGGAGCAATCAGCCCCAGCATTTT; cdr3_aa: CASSPRGSNQPQHF
j_call: TRBJ2-3; v_call: TRBV29-1; clone_size: once; d_call: TRBD2; cdr3_nt: TGCAGCGTGGGGACTAGAGAGGGTCCAGATACGCAGTATTTT; cdr3_aa: CSVGTREGPDTQYF
j_call: TRBJ2-5; v_call: TRBV6-6; clone_size: NA; d_call: TRBD2; cdr3_nt: TGTGCCAGCAGTTACCCCGGGGGGCAAGAGACCCAGTACTTC; cdr3_aa: CASSYPGGQETQYF
j_call: TRBJ1-5; v_call: TRBV19; clone_size: once; d_call: NA; cdr3_nt: TGTGCCAGTAGTCTGCTTTCTTTAGGCAATCAGCCCCAGCATTTT; cdr3_aa: CASSLLSLGNQPQHF
j_call: TRBJ2-1; v_call: TRBV7-2; clone_size: NA; d_call: NA; cdr3_nt: TGTGCCAGCAGCCTGCGGACTCTTAGCTCCTACAATGAGCAGTTCTTC; cdr3_aa: CASSLRTLSSYNEQFF
j_call: TRBJ2-1; v_call: TRBV27; clone_size: NA; d_call: NA; cdr3_nt: TGTGCCAGCAGCTCACACCGCCATGAGCAGTTCTTC; cdr3_aa: CASSSHRHEQFF
j_call: TRBJ2-2; v_call: TRBV11-3; clone_size: NA; d_call: TRBD1; cdr3_nt: TGTGCCAGCAGCTTAGGCGGGACAGGGGCTGGCGGGGAGCTGTTTTTT; cdr3_aa: CASSLGGTGAGGELFF
j_call: TRBJ2-2; v_call: TRBV5-1; clone_size: NA; d_call: TRBD2; cdr3_nt: TGCGCCAGCAGCTTACTTAGCGGGGGGCGTGCCGGGGAGCTGTTTTTT; cdr3_aa: CASSLLSGGRAGELFF
j_call: TRBJ1-2; v_call: TRBV5-4; clone_size: NA; d_call: TRBD1; cdr3_nt: TGTGCCAGCAGCCAGGACAGGGGGCACGGCTACACCTTC; cdr3_aa: CASSQDRGHGYTF
j_call: TRBJ1-6; v_call: TRBV4-2; clone_size: few; d_call: NA; cdr3_nt: TGTGCCAGCAGCCAAGGCGGGGCAGAGCCTAATTCACCCCTCCACTTT; cdr3_aa: CASSQGGAEPNSPLHF
j_call: TRBJ2-5; v_call: TRBV7-2; clone_size: few; d_call: NA; cdr3_nt: TGTGCCAGCAGCAGGAACCAAGGGGCAGAGACCCAGTACTTC; cdr3_aa: CASSRNQGAETQYF
j_call: TRBJ2-1; v_call: TRBV3-1/TRBV3-2; clone_size: NA; d_call: TRBD1; cdr3_nt: TGTGCCAGCAGCAGGACAGGGAGCCTCAATGAGCAGTTCTTC; cdr3_aa: CASSRTGSLNEQFF
j_call: TRBJ2-1; v_call: TRBV7-3; clone_size: NA; d_call: NA; cdr3_nt: TGTGCCAGCAGCTTAAGGCCTAACTCAGAGGTATTACATGGTGAGCAGTTCTTC; cdr3_aa: CASSLRPNSEVLHGEQFF
j_call: TRBJ1-5; v_call: TRBV12-5; clone_size: NA; d_call: TRBD1; cdr3_nt: TGTGCTAGTGGTTTGGTCCTGGGACAGGCCATACGGGGCAATCAGCCCCAGCATTTT; cdr3_aa: CASGLVLGQAIRGNQPQHF
j_call: TRBJ1-1; v_call: TRBV6-5; clone_size: once; d_call: TRBD1; cdr3_nt: TGTGCCAGCAGTTACGGGCAGGGGGTTACTGAAGCTTTCTTT; cdr3_aa: CASSYGQGVTEAFF
j_call: TRBJ2-7; v_call: TRBV5-4; clone_size: NA; d_call: NA; cdr3_nt: TGTGCCAGCAGCTCAACAGGGAACTACGAGCAGTACTTC; cdr3_aa: CASSSTGNYEQYF
j_call: TRBJ2-1; v_call: TRBV7-3; clone_size: NA; d_call: TRBD2; cdr3_nt: TGTGCCAGCAGTGTCCTCAGCGGGGGGGTTTACAATGAGCAGTTCTTC; cdr3_aa: CASSVLSGGVYNEQFF
j_call: TRBJ1-2; v_call: TRBV28; clone_size: few; d_call: TRBD1; cdr3_nt: TGTGCCAGCAGGCCACAGGGGGCGCAGGGCTATGGCTACACCTTC; cdr3_aa: CASRPQGAQGYGYTF
j_call: TRBJ2-3; v_call: TRBV7-9; clone_size: NA; d_call: TRBD2; cdr3_nt: TGTGCCAGCAGCTTAAGGGCGGGAGACGGCACAGATACGCAGTATTTT; cdr3_aa: CASSLRAGDGTDTQYF
j_call: TRBJ1-1; v_call: TRBV20-1; clone_size: NA; d_call: NA; cdr3_nt: TGCAGTGCTTACAGCAACACTGAAGCTTTCTTT; cdr3_aa: CSAYSNTEAFF
j_call: TRBJ2-3; v_call: TRBV9; clone_size: NA; d_call: TRBD2; cdr3_nt: TGTGCCAGCAGCCCGGCCCTAGCGGGAGATGCAGATACGCAGTATTTT; cdr3_aa: CASSPALAGDADTQYF
j_call: TRBJ2-3; v_call: TRBV5-1; clone_size: NA; d_call: NA; cdr3_nt: TGCGCCAGCAGCTTCGGACAGGAGGGTCAAACGCAGTATTTT; cdr3_aa: CASSFGQEGQTQYF
j_call: TRBJ2-1; v_call: TRBV29-1; clone_size: NA; d_call: TRBD2; cdr3_nt: TGCAGCTCAGGAGGCGGGAGGGCCCTCAATGAGCAGTTCTTC; cdr3_aa: CSSGGGRALNEQFF
j_call: TRBJ1-3; v_call: TRBV20-1; clone_size: NA; d_call: NA; cdr3_nt: TGCAGTACTCGGGGGGGGAACACCATATATTTT; cdr3_aa: CSTRGGNTIYF
j_call: TRBJ2-5; v_call: TRBV29-1; clone_size: once; d_call: NA; cdr3_nt: TGCAGCGGTACCGACTCCTCCGGAGAGACCCAGTACTTC; cdr3_aa: CSGTDSSGETQYF
j_call: TRBJ1-2; v_call: TRBV24-1; clone_size: NA; d_call: NA; cdr3_nt: TGTGCCACCAGTGATCCAACTCTTGGCTACACCTTC; cdr3_aa: CATSDPTLGYTF
j_call: TRBJ2-2; v_call: TRBV2; clone_size: NA; d_call: TRBD2; cdr3_nt: TGTGCCAGCAGGGGTACTAGCGGGAGCATCACCGGGGAGCTGTTTTTT; cdr3_aa: CASRGTSGSITGELFF